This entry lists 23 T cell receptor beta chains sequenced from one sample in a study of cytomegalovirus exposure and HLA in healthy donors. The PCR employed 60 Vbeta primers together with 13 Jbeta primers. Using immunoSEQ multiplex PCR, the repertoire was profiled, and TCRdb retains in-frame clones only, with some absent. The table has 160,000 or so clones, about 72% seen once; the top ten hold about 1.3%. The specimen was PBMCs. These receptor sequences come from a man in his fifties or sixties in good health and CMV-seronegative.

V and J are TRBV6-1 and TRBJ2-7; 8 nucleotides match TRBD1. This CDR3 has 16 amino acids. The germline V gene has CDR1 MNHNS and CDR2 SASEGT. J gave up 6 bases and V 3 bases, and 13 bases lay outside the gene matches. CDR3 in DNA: TGTGCCAGCAGTGACCCCGCCGACAGGGGCCGGGCCGAGCAGTACTTC. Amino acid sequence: CASSDPADRGRAEQYF.

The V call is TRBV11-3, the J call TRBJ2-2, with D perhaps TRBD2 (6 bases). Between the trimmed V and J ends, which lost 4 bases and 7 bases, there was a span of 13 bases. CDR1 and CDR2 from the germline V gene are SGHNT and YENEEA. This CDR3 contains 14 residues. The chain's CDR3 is CASSYREFGGELFF. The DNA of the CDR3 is TGTGCCAGCAGCTACCGGGAGTTCGGCGGGGAGCTGTTTTTT.

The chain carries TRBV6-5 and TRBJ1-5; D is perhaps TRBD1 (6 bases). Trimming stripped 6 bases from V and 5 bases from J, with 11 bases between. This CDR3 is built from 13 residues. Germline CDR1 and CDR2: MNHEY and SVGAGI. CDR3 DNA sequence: TGTGCCAGCAGCTTACAGGGCGATCAGCCCCAGCATTTT. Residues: CASSLQGDQPQHF.

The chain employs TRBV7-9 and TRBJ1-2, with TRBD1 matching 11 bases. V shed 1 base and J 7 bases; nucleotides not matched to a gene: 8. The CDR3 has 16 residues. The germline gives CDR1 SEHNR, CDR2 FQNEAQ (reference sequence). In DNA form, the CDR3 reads TGTGCCAGCAGCTTAGTAGGCGGGACAGGGGGTGCTGGCTACACCTTC. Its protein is CASSLVGGTGGAGYTF.

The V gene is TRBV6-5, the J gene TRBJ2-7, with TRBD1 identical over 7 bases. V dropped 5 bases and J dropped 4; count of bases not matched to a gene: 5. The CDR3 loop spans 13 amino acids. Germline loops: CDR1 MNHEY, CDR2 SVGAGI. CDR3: CASSGDSIYEQYF. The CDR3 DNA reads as TGTGCCAGCAGTGGGGACAGCATTTACGAGCAGTACTTC.

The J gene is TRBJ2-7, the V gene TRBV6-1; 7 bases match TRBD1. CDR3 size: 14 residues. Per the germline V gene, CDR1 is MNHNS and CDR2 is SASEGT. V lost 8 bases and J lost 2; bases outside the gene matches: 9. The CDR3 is CASGNRGFPYEQYF. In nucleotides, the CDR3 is TGTGCCAGCGGAAACAGGGGCTTTCCCTACGAGCAGTACTTC.

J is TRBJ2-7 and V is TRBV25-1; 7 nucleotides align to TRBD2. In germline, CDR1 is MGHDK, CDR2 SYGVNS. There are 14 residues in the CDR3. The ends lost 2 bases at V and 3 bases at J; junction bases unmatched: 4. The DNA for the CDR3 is TGTGCCAGCAGTGAAGCGGGAGTGGTCTACGAGCAGTACTTC. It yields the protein CASSEAGVVYEQYF.

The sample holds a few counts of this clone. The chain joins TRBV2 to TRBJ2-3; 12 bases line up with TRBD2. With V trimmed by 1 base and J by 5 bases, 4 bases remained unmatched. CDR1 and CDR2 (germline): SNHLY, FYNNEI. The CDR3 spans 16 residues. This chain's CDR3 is CASSEEGLAGRDTQYF. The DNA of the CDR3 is TGTGCCAGCAGTGAAGAAGGACTAGCGGGAAGAGATACGCAGTATTTT. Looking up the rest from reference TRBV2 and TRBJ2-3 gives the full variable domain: EPEVTQTPSHQVTQMGQEVILRCVPISNHLYFYWYRQILGQKVEFLVSFYNNEISEKSEIFDDQFSVERPDGSNFTLKIRSTKLEDSAMYFCASSEEGLAGRDTQYFGPGTRLTVL.

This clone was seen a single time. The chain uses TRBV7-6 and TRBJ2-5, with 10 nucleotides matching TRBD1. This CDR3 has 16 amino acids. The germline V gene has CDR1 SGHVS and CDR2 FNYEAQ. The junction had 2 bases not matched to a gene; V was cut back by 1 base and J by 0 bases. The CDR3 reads CASSLGGQGYQETQYF. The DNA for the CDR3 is TGTGCCAGCAGCTTAGGGGGACAGGGGTACCAAGAGACCCAGTACTTC.

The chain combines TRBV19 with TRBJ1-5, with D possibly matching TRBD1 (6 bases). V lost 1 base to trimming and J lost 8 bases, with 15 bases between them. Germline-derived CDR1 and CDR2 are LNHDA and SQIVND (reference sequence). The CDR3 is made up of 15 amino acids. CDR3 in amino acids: CASSIVAAPGEPQHF. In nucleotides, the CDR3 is TGTGCCAGTAGTATAGTGGCAGCGCCAGGGGAGCCCCAGCATTTT.

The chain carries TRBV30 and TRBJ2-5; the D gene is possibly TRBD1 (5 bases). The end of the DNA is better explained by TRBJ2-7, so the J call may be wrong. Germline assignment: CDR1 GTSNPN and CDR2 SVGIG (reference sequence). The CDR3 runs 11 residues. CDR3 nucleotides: TGTGCCTGGGCAACAGGATACGAGCAGTACTTC. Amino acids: CAWATGYEQYF.

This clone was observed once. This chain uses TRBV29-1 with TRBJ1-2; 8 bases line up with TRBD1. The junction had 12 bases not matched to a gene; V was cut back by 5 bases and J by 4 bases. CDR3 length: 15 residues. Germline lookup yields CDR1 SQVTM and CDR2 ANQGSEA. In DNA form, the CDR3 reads TGCAGCGTTTTGGACAGGGACCTTAGGTCCTATGGCTACACCTTC. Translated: CSVLDRDLRSYGYTF.

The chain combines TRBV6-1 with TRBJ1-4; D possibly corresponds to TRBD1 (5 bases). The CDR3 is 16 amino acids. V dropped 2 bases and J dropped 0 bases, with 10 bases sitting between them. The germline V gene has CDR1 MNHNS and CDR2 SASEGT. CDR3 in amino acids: CASSEHAGATNEKLFF. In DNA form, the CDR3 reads TGTGCCAGCAGTGAACATGCGGGGGCAACTAATGAAAAACTGTTTTTT.

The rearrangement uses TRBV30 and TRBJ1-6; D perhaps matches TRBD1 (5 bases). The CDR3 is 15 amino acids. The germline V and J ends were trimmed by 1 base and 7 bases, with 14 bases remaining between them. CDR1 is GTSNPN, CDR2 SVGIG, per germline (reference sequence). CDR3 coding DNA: TGTGCCTGGAGTGACGGGGGGGTGGGGAATTCACCCCTCCACTTT. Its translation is CAWSDGGVGNSPLHF.

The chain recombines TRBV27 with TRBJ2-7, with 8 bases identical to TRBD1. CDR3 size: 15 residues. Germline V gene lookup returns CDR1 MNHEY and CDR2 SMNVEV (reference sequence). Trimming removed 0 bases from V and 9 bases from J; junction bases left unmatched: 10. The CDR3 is CASSLSRDRSRGQYF. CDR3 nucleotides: TGTGCCAGCAGTTTATCTCGGGACAGGTCTCGTGGGCAGTACTTC.

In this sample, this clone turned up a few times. The CDR3: CASSAGQETQYF. The CDR3 DNA follows: TGTGCCAGTAGTGCAGGCCAAGAGACCCAGTACTTC. V and J are TRBV19 and TRBJ2-5; no clear D. The V end lost 5 bases, the J end lost 1 base, and 5 bases lay between the germline ends. The CDR3 contains 12 residues. Germline CDR1 reads LNHDA; CDR2 reads SQIVND (reference sequence).

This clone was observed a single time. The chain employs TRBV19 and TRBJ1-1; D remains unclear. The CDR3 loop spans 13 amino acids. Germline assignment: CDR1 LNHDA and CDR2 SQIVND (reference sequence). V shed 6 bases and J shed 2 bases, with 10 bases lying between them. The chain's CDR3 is CASSLTENTEAFF. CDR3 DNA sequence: TGTGCCAGTAGCCTAACAGAAAACACTGAAGCTTTCTTT.

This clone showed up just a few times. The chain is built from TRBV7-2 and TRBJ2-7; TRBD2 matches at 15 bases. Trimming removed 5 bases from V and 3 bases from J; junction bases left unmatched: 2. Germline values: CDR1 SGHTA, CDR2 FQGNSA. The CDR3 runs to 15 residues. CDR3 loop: CASSEGLAGGYEQYF. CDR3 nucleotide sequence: TGTGCCAGCAGCGAGGGACTAGCGGGGGGCTACGAGCAGTACTTC.

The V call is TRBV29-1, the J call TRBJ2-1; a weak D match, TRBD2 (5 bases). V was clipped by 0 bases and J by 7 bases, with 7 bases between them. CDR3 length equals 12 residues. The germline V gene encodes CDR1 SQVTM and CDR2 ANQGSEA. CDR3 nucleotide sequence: TGCAGCGTTGAAGAAGGAGGTAATGAGCAGTTCTTC. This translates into CSVEEGGNEQFF.

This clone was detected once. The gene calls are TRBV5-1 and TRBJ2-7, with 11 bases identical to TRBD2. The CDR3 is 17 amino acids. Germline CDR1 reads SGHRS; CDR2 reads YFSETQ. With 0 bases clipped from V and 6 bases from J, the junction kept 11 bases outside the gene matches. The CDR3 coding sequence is TGCGCCAGCAGCTTGGTCCCACTAGCGGGAGAAGGAGGCGAGCAGTACTTC. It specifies CASSLVPLAGEGGEQYF.

DNA for the CDR3: TGTGCCAGCAGCTTAAAACGTAGCACGAACACCGGGGAGCTGTTTTTT. Translated: CASSLKRSTNTGELFF. The rearrangement links TRBV7-2 to TRBJ2-2; D remains ambiguous. V lost 2 bases, J lost 0 bases, and 10 bases lay in between. Germline loops: CDR1 SGHTA, CDR2 FQGNSA. The CDR3 consists of 16 residues.

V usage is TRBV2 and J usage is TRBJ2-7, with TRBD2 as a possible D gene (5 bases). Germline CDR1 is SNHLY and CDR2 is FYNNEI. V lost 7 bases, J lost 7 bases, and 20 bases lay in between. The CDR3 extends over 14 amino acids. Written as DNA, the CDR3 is TGTGCCAGCAAGAGGGCAGTGTCTTCGTCAGAGCAGTACTTC. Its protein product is CASKRAVSSSEQYF.

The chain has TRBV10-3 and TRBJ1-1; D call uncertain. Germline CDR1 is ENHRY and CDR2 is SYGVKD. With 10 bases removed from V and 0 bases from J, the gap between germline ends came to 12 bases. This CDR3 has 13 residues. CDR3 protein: CATRSGMNTEAFF. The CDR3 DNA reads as TGTGCCACTCGTTCGGGGATGAACACTGAAGCTTTCTTT.